This note documents a single TCR beta chain sequence. The data originate from a study of blood T cell repertoires in COVID-19. This CDR3 spans 15 amino acids. Germline values: CDR1 MNHNY, CDR2 SVGAGI (reference sequence). J gave up 3 bases and V 8 bases, and 8 bases lay outside the gene matches. TCRdb's copy holds only in-frame clones and misses some; the assay was immunoSEQ multiplex PCR. The data hold approximately 100,000 clones, with 70% to 80% observed a single time. The source is a man in his sixties or seventies with active or convalescent COVID-19. Material: peripheral blood. This rearrangement joins TRBV6-6 to TRBJ1-4, with 8 bases identical to TRBD1. For the CDR3, the DNA is TGTGCCAGCGGAACTCAGGGGGCAGCTAATGAAAAACTGTTTTTT. It codes for CASGTQGAANEKLFF.